The next 26 T cell receptor beta chains were all read from a single sample in a study of blood T cell repertoires in COVID-19 (TCRdb year 2020). Library creation used the immunoSEQ multiplex PCR assay. As stored in TCRdb, this immuneACCESS dataset retains in-frame rearrangements with V and J assigned. A fraction of the clones does not appear; measured against another copy, unresolved V genes explain less than half of the discrepancy, and the remainder lacks a known reason. This sample lists roughly 290,000 clones; around 85% were detected once. Roughly 2% of the sample lies in the top ten. Sequencing was done on a sample of PBMCs or T cells enriched from blood (not recorded which). The receptors shown here come from a man aged 30-40 years who had recovered from COVID-19.

The CDR3 coding sequence is TGTGCCAGCTCACTAGGACAGCTATCTAACTATGGCTACACCTTC. Protein: CASSLGQLSNYGYTF. J is TRBJ1-2 and V is TRBV18; the D gene is possibly TRBD1 (6 bases). Looked up from germline, CDR1 is KGHSH and CDR2 is LQKENI. The length of the CDR3 is 15 residues. The germline V and J ends were trimmed by 4 bases and 0 bases, with 12 bases remaining between them.

The V gene is TRBV5-4, the J gene TRBJ2-7; TRBD2 might be the D (7 bases). Germline V gene sequence: CDR1 SGHNT, CDR2 YYREEE (reference sequence). The ends were cut back, 4 bases at V and 2 bases at J, with 16 bases in the middle. The CDR3 spans 15 residues. The CDR3 is CASSTRTGGAYEQYF. The CDR3 DNA reads as TGTGCCAGCAGCACTCGGACGGGGGGCGCCTACGAGCAGTACTTC.

The chain combines TRBV7-9 with TRBJ1-1, with D perhaps TRBD1 (6 bases). The CDR3 extends over 15 amino acids. Germline V gene data show CDR1 as SEHNR and CDR2 as FQNEAQ (reference sequence). The V and J ends lost 2 bases and 5 bases respectively, with 15 bases between them. The CDR3 loop reads CASSLSGGEGTEAFF. The CDR3, as DNA: TGTGCCAGCAGCTTATCGGGGGGCGAGGGGACTGAAGCTTTCTTT.

The V gene is TRBV11-2, the J gene TRBJ2-3; 7 positions agree with TRBD1. V shed 5 bases, J shed 2 bases, and the junction held 4 bases outside the gene matches. Looked up from germline, CDR1 is SGHAT and CDR2 is FQNNGV. The CDR3 contains 14 residues. The CDR3 loop reads CASSPGTDTDTQYF. DNA for the CDR3: TGTGCCAGCAGCCCAGGGACAGACACAGATACGCAGTATTTT.

The gene calls are TRBV5-4 and TRBJ2-5, with 11 bases aligning to TRBD2. Per germline, CDR1 SGHNT and CDR2 YYREEE (reference sequence). J gave up 4 bases and V 4 bases, and 12 bases lay outside the gene matches. CDR3 length equals 17 residues. CDR3 amino acids: CASSGPGLAGGSETQYF. DNA for the CDR3: TGTGCCAGCAGCGGGCCGGGGCTAGCGGGGGGATCAGAGACCCAGTACTTC.

The chain has TRBV5-6 and TRBJ1-2; TRBD1 matches at 7 bases. Germline V gene data show CDR1 as SGHDT and CDR2 as YYEEEE. The CDR3 covers 13 residues. The ends lost 4 bases at V and 6 bases at J; junction bases unmatched: 6. The CDR3 loop reads CASSPRQGHGYTF. As DNA, the CDR3 is TGTGCCAGCAGCCCGAGACAGGGTCATGGCTACACCTTC.

In the case of this clone: Germline is not matched at one junction end, which may reflect a read error. The chain joins TRBV3-1 (or the pseudogene TRBV3-2) to TRBJ2-1, with 7 bases lining up with TRBD2. CDR3 length equals 11 residues. Germline CDR1 is LGHDT and CDR2 is YNNKEL (reference sequence). The CDR3 coding sequence is TGTGCCAGCAGTCAAGCGGGGGAGCAGTTCTTC. This translates into CASSQAGEQFF.

The chain combines TRBV6-5 with TRBJ2-7; TRBD1 matches at 9 bases. This CDR3 has 15 residues. Germline loops: CDR1 MNHEY, CDR2 SVGAGI. Germline trimming cut 0 bases from V and 3 bases from J; bases unmatched to any gene: 3. The DNA for the CDR3 is TGTGCCAGCAGTTACTCAACAGGGGGCTACTACGAGCAGTACTTC. Translated: CASSYSTGGYYEQYF.

V usage is TRBV5-5 and J usage is TRBJ1-4; no clear D. Germline assignment: CDR1 SGHKS and CDR2 YYEKEE (reference sequence). V was shortened by 4 bases and J by 5 bases, with 12 bases between the two germline ends. The CDR3 has 14 amino acids. The CDR3 loop is CASSPMAGNEKLFF. CDR3 in DNA: TGTGCCAGCAGCCCCATGGCGGGAAATGAAAAACTGTTTTTT.

This chain joins TRBV12-5 and TRBJ1-2, with a weak D call TRBD1 (5 bases). The CDR3 consists of 13 residues. The V gene's germline CDR1 is LGHNT and CDR2 FRNRAP. Trimming removed 2 bases at V and 7 bases at J, with 11 bases between. The CDR3 DNA sequence: TGTGCTAGTGGTTTGCAAGGGGCGCGTGGCTACACCTTC. Its translation is CASGLQGARGYTF.

Here the CDR3 DNA reads TGTGCCAGCTCACAAAAAGCGGGGGGTCTCCAAGAGACCCAGTACTTC. It translates to CASSQKAGGLQETQYF. The chain links TRBV18 to TRBJ2-5; 9 bases line up with TRBD2. The CDR3 loop spans 16 amino acids. The germline CDR1 and CDR2 sequences are KGHSH and LQKENI. V lost 4 bases and J lost 1; bases outside the gene matches: 7. The entire variable domain, with the rest obtained from reference TRBV18 and TRBJ2-5, is as follows: NAGVMQNPRHLVRRRGQEARLRCSPMKGHSHVYWYRQLPEEGLKFMVYLQKENIIDESGMPKERFSAEFPKEGPSILRIQQVVRGDSAAYFCASSQKAGGLQETQYFGPGTRLLVL.

CDR3 DNA sequence: TGTGCCAGCAGCTTAGTGCAGGGGCTCAATTCACCCCTCCACTTT. This translates into CASSLVQGLNSPLHF. The chain carries TRBV11-2 and TRBJ1-6; a possible D gene is TRBD1 (6 bases). CDR1 SGHAT and CDR2 FQNNGV come from the germline V gene. The CDR3 consists of 15 residues. Trimming took off 1 base at V and 7 bases at J, with 11 bases between the two ends.

This sequence joins TRBV6-5 and TRBJ2-7, with D possibly TRBD2 on 5 matching bases. This CDR3 has 13 amino acids. Trimming cost V 2 bases and J 3 bases, with 8 bases left between them. The V gene's germline CDR1 is MNHEY and CDR2 SVGAGI. This CDR3 reads CASSYTRGYEQYF. The CDR3 DNA is TGTGCCAGCAGTTACACCCGGGGCTACGAGCAGTACTTC.

This sequence joins TRBV3-1 (or the pseudogene TRBV3-2) and TRBJ1-2; tentatively, D is TRBD1 (5 bases). The germline V gene has CDR1 LGHDT and CDR2 YNNKEL (reference sequence). Trimming pared 7 bases from V and 6 bases from J, leaving 15 bases between. There are 13 residues in the CDR3. The DNA for the CDR3 is TGTGCCAGCATACAACGGCGGGGACATGGCTACACCTTC. Translated: CASIQRRGHGYTF.

Comments on this clone: Other nucleotide sequences from this sample produce the same CDR3. The chain uses TRBV5-1 and TRBJ2-3, with 8 bases identical to TRBD1. The CDR3 totals 15 residues. Germline loops: CDR1 SGHRS, CDR2 YFSETQ. J lost 2 bases, V lost 0 bases, and 2 bases had no gene match. CDR3 protein: CASSLGQGLTDTQYF. DNA for the CDR3: TGCGCCAGCAGCTTGGGACAGGGGCTCACAGATACGCAGTATTTT.

This chain links TRBV4-3 with TRBJ1-2; D may be TRBD1 (6 bases). Trimming removed 0 bases at V and 7 bases at J, with 18 bases between. This CDR3 region has 16 residues. The germline CDR1 and CDR2 sequences are LGHNA and YSLEER. CDR3 coding DNA: TGCGCCAGCAGCCAAGATTTTAACGACAGGAGAGGTGGCTACACCTTC. Protein sequence: CASSQDFNDRRGGYTF.

This clone was seen more than once but under ten times. The genes are TRBV5-1 and TRBJ1-5; D may be TRBD1 (6 bases). The CDR3 loop spans 14 amino acids. The V end was cut by 5 bases, the J end by 2 bases, with 11 bases between. Germline V gene lookup returns CDR1 SGHRS and CDR2 YFSETQ. DNA for the CDR3: TGCGCCAGCAGTTTCGCAGGGGGCAATCAGCCCCAGCATTTT. Residues: CASSFAGGNQPQHF.

The rearrangement uses TRBV2 and TRBJ2-1, with a tentative D call TRBD2 (6 bases). CDR1 and CDR2 (germline): SNHLY, FYNNEI. V was clipped by 5 bases and J by 4 bases, with 15 bases between them. The CDR3 spans 15 residues. The CDR3 protein is CASSPVGGGYNEQFF. The CDR3 nucleotides read TGTGCCAGCAGTCCCGTAGGTGGGGGGTACAATGAGCAGTTCTTC.

The chain links TRBV3-1 (or the pseudogene TRBV3-2) to TRBJ2-3; tentatively, D is TRBD1 (5 bases). V lost 0 bases and J lost 3, with 13 bases in between. The germline gives CDR1 LGHDT, CDR2 YNNKEL (reference sequence). The CDR3 runs 16 residues. CDR3 loop: CASSQEWQGYTDTQYF. In nucleotides, the CDR3 is TGTGCCAGCAGCCAAGAATGGCAGGGTTATACAGATACGCAGTATTTT.

The chain combines TRBV7-2 with TRBJ1-5; D not resolved. The CDR3 sequence is 13 residues long. CDR1 and CDR2 from the germline V gene are SGHTA and FQGNSA. V lost 1 base to trimming and J lost 7 bases, with 8 bases between them. CDR3 coding DNA: TGTGCCAGCAGCTTAGAAATAAGCCAGCCCCAGCATTTT. Translated, it gives CASSLEISQPQHF.

This chain joins TRBV18 and TRBJ1-1, with TRBD1 as a possible D gene (5 bases). The ends were cut back, 2 bases at V and 4 bases at J, with 11 bases in the middle. The CDR3 sequence is 14 residues long. Germline lookup yields CDR1 KGHSH and CDR2 LQKENI. CDR3 nucleotide sequence: TGTGCCAGCTCACCAAAGACAGCTAGCACTGAAGCTTTCTTT. It yields the protein CASSPKTASTEAFF.

The chain employs TRBV11-2 and TRBJ1-4; D may be TRBD1 (5 bases). CDR3 size: 13 residues. From germline, CDR1 is SGHAT and CDR2 FQNNGV. Trimming removed 2 bases at V and 12 bases at J, with 13 bases between. Here the CDR3 DNA reads TGTGCCAGCAGCTTAAGGGCAGGGAAGGAACTGTTTTTT. Residues: CASSLRAGKELFF.

This clone was counted only a few times. The gene calls are TRBV6-1 and TRBJ2-1, with 9 bases that match TRBD2. Germline-derived CDR1 and CDR2 are MNHNS and SASEGT. The V segment lost 2 bases and the J segment 8 bases; nucleotides outside the gene matches: 10. This CDR3 region has 16 residues. The chain's CDR3 is CASSELGGGGTDEQFF. DNA for the CDR3: TGTGCCAGCAGTGAATTGGGCGGGGGGGGAACTGATGAGCAGTTCTTC.

There are many counts of this clone. The gene calls are TRBV4-2 and TRBJ1-2, with D possibly matching TRBD1 (5 bases). The CDR3 totals 14 residues. V lost 1 base, J lost 3 bases, and 9 bases lay in between. CDR1 and CDR2 from the germline V gene are LGHNA and YNFKEQ. The CDR3 nucleotides are TGTGCCAGCAGCCAAGCGGGCAGGGACTATGGCTACACCTTC. It encodes CASSQAGRDYGYTF.

This chain connects TRBV20-1 to TRBJ2-5; TRBD2 is a possible D gene (5 bases). The CDR3 loop spans 15 amino acids. V was trimmed by 3 bases and J by 2 bases, leaving 16 bases between them. Looked up from germline, CDR1 is DFQATT and CDR2 is SNEGSKA (reference sequence). This CDR3 reads CSASISEGLQETQYF. CDR3 bases: TGCAGTGCTAGTATATCCGAGGGCTTGCAAGAGACCCAGTACTTC.

The chain employs TRBV7-2 and TRBJ1-2; TRBD1 aligns across 12 bases. The J segment lost 4 bases and the V segment lost 5 bases, leaving 5 bases of the junction unmatched. The CDR3 loop spans 15 amino acids. CDR1 and CDR2 (germline): SGHTA, FQGNSA. DNA for the CDR3: TGTGCCAGCAGCCCCGGGACAGGGGGCTTCTATGGCTACACCTTC. This sequence encodes CASSPGTGGFYGYTF. The variable domain in full, completed from reference TRBV7-2 and TRBJ1-2, reads GAGVSQSPSNKVTEKGKDVELRCDPISGHTALYWYRQSLGQGLEFLIYFQGNSAPDKSGLPSDRFSAERTGGSVSTLTIQRTQQEDSAVYLCASSPGTGGFYGYTFGSGTRLTVV.